In its sample, the clone carrying this T cell receptor beta chain is medium-sized. Method: immunoSEQ multiplex PCR; TCRdb's copy keeps in-frame clones and lacks some. The sample lists approximately 13,000 clones, around 72% seen once, with roughly two fifths in the top ten. This entry is derived from a study of OX40 agonist ivuxolimab in advanced cancers. Blood sampling took place at baseline, cycle 4 day 1, and cycle 7 day 1. Germline V CDR1 and CDR2: SGHAT, FQNNGV. The germline V and J ends were trimmed by 5 bases and 5 bases, with 13 bases remaining between them. The CDR3 runs to 13 residues. This clonotype was obtained from an adult with an advanced solid tumor such as melanoma, head and neck, liver or kidney cancer. The V and J genes are TRBV11-2 and TRBJ2-7; D remains ambiguous. The starting material was CD4+ or CD8+ T cells sorted from blood, obtained in a trial of the OX40 agonist ivuxolimab. The CDR3 nucleotides are TGTGCCAGCAGCCCATCCCTTGGAAACGAGCAGTACTTC. Encoded protein: CASSPSLGNEQYF.